What follows are 2 T cell receptor beta chains derived from one specimen sequenced in a study of human T cells and chemical hapten exposure. TCRdb re-called the RACE reads with MiXCR, one entry per CDR3 protein. The data contain more than 75,000 distinct CDR3 sequences, under 10% of them seen just once; the ten biggest clones take up 1.5%. The time point: healthy volunteer bleed at 6 weeks. Total RNA extraction was carried out from unfractionated whole blood. The sequenced sample consisted of whole blood. These receptors were collected from a male donor in good health. Some clones in this sample may be carry-over from other donors' samples.

There are a few counts of this clonotype. The chain recombines TRBV6-6 with TRBJ2-4, with D tentatively TRBD1 (6 bases). V lost 7 bases to trimming and J lost 2 bases, with 12 bases between them. The CDR3 length is 14 residues. Germline values: CDR1 MNHNY, CDR2 SVGAGI (reference sequence). This chain's CDR3 is CASTLTGSKNIQYF. CDR3 nucleotide sequence: TGTGCCAGCACCCTAACAGGGTCCAAAAACATTCAGTACTTC.

Written as DNA, the CDR3 is TGTGCCAGCAGTTCTTCAGGGGAGACTGAAGCTTTCTTT. Protein product: CASSSSGETEAFF. This chain joins TRBV6-2 or TRBV6-3 and TRBJ1-1; a weak D match, TRBD1 (6 bases). V lost 4 bases and J 5 bases, leaving 11 bases between the germline ends. CDR3 length equals 13 residues. In germline, CDR1 is MNHEY, CDR2 SVGEGT.